This TCR beta chain was captured in a study of blood T cell repertoires in COVID-19. Clones were read by immunoSEQ multiplex PCR, and TCRdb kept only the in-frame ones, dropping some. The top ten hold roughly 10% of the sample, which has over 200,000 clones, approximately 90% seen once. The CDR3 runs 11 residues. CDR1 is SQVTM and CDR2 is ANQGSEA in the germline V gene. The V end lost 6 bases, the J end lost 4 bases, and 9 bases lay between the germline ends. Sequenced: PBMCs or T cells enriched from blood (not recorded which). This rearrangement joins TRBV29-1 to TRBJ1-2; possible D gene TRBD1, 5 bases. This sequence originates from a man between 40 and 49 years old who had recovered from COVID-19. CDR3 region: CSVTDSYGYTF. In DNA, the CDR3 is TGCAGCGTCACCGACAGCTATGGCTACACCTTC. The full variable domain, with the rest looked up from reference TRBV29-1 and TRBJ1-2, is SAVISQKPSRDICQRGTSLTIQCQVDSQVTMMFWYRQQPGQSLTLIATANQGSEATYESGFVIDKFPISRPNLTFSTLTVSNMSPEDSSIYLCSVTDSYGYTFGSGTRLTVV.